Each of the 28 T cell receptor beta chains below was sequenced from the same sample in a study of blood T cell repertoires in COVID-19. Sequencing used immunoSEQ multiplex PCR; TCRdb keeps in-frame clones, though not all of them. The sample holds about 44,000 clones, approximately 90% seen once. Sequenced sample: peripheral blood. These TCRs come from a woman aged 80 or over in a cohort sampled during active or convalescent COVID-19.

This clone appeared once. The chain is built from TRBV6-6 and TRBJ1-6; possibly TRBD1 for D (6 bases). There are 14 residues in the CDR3. Germline loops: CDR1 MNHNY, CDR2 SVGAGI (reference sequence). V dropped 6 bases and J dropped 12 bases, with 18 bases sitting between them. DNA for the CDR3: TGTGCCAGCAGCTACGACAGGAGGTATGGACCCCTCCACTTT. This sequence encodes CASSYDRRYGPLHF.

This chain links TRBV6-5 with TRBJ1-2; TRBD1 matches 12 bases. V gave up 7 bases and J gave up 7 bases; unmatched junction bases: 10. This CDR3 spans 15 amino acids. The V gene's germline CDR1 is MNHEY and CDR2 SVGAGI. Here the CDR3 reads CASTYGTGGSLGYTF. CDR3 in DNA: TGTGCCAGCACCTACGGGACAGGGGGCTCACTTGGCTACACCTTC.

The genes are TRBV10-1 and TRBJ2-3, with a possible D match to TRBD2 (6 bases). Germline values: CDR1 WNHNN, CDR2 SYGVQD (reference sequence). The CDR3 runs to 14 residues. The V gene lost 4 bases and the J gene lost 1 base, with 9 bases spanning the gap. The DNA for the CDR3 is TGCGCCAGCAGTGCCGGGGGAGGCACAGATACGCAGTATTTT. Translated: CASSAGGGTDTQYF.

V gene TRBV24-1 combines with J gene TRBJ2-5, with a weak D call TRBD2 (6 bases). Germline assignment: CDR1 KGHDR and CDR2 SFDVKD. This CDR3 contains 15 residues. Trimming left V 3 bases short and J 2 bases short, with 12 bases between. The CDR3 reads CATSDPGTHQETQYF. The CDR3 DNA reads TGTGCCACCAGTGATCCTGGGACTCATCAAGAGACCCAGTACTTC.

The chain combines TRBV9 with TRBJ1-6; no clear D. Trimming took 0 bases from V and 6 from J, leaving 13 bases between them. CDR1 is SGDLS and CDR2 is YYNGEE in the germline V gene. This CDR3 is 16 amino acids long. The CDR3 DNA reads TGTGCCAGCAGCGTAGCCCATTCTCCGGTTAATTCACCCCTCCACTTT. Encoded protein: CASSVAHSPVNSPLHF.

This clone appeared a few times. J is TRBJ1-5 and V is TRBV7-9, with 9 bases matching TRBD1. V shed 1 base and J 1 base; nucleotides not matched to a gene: 8. The germline V gene encodes CDR1 SEHNR and CDR2 FQNEAQ (reference sequence). The CDR3 length is 18 residues. The CDR3 DNA sequence: TGTGCCAGCAGCTTAGAAGGGACAGGGAGAAGGAGCAATCAGCCCCAGCATTTT. Its protein is CASSLEGTGRRSNQPQHF.

This clone occurred once. The chain recombines TRBV12-3 or TRBV12-4 with TRBJ1-5; D remains ambiguous. Trimming removed 5 bases at V and 5 bases at J, with 10 bases between. This CDR3 has 13 residues. In DNA form, the CDR3 reads TGTGCCAGCAGTCCCCTCCCCGATCAGCCCCAGCATTTT. Its protein product is CASSPLPDQPQHF.

The chain joins TRBV19 to TRBJ1-2; 8 bases align to TRBD1. The V gene end was trimmed by 4 bases and the J gene end by 4 bases; junction bases not matched to a gene: 14. The CDR3 runs to 17 residues. The germline gives CDR1 LNHDA, CDR2 SQIVND (reference sequence). CDR3 in DNA: TGTGCCAGTAGTAGGGACAGGCAAGGGGCTTCTACCTATGGCTACACCTTC. Its translation is CASSRDRQGASTYGYTF.

The V gene is TRBV6-6, the J gene TRBJ2-2, with 10 positions matching TRBD2. This CDR3 has 15 amino acids. Germline V gene lookup returns CDR1 MNHNY and CDR2 SVGAGI (reference sequence). Germline trimming cut 5 bases from V and 5 bases from J; bases unmatched to any gene: 5. The CDR3 bases are TGTGCCAGCAGTACAGCGGGAGGGTTAACCGGGGAGCTGTTTTTT. Protein: CASSTAGGLTGELFF.

The V and J genes are TRBV7-6 and TRBJ2-6; D may be TRBD1 (6 bases). This CDR3 has 18 amino acids. Germline V gene data show CDR1 as SGHVS and CDR2 as FNYEAQ. V lost 0 bases to trimming and J lost 0 bases, with 12 bases between them. The CDR3 region has the DNA TGTGCCAGCAGCTTAGCCGGACAGCCTTACTCTGGGGCCAACGTCCTGACTTTC. Translation gives CASSLAGQPYSGANVLTF. Complete variable domain (other parts from reference TRBV7-6 and TRBJ2-6): GAGVSQSPRYKVTKRGQDVALRCDPISGHVSLYWYRQALGQGPEFLTYFNYEAQQDKSGLPNDRFSAERPEGSISTLTIQRTEQRDSAMYRCASSLAGQPYSGANVLTFGAGSRLTVL.

V usage is TRBV5-6 and J usage is TRBJ1-5; 12 bases are a match to TRBD1. The V gene end was trimmed by 0 bases and the J gene end by 5 bases; junction bases not matched to a gene: 0. The CDR3 spans 15 residues. Germline lookup yields CDR1 SGHDT and CDR2 YYEEEE. The CDR3: CASSLGDRGHQPQHF. The CDR3 coding sequence is TGTGCCAGCAGCTTGGGGGACAGGGGGCATCAGCCCCAGCATTTT.

J is TRBJ2-2 and V is TRBV24-1; 7 nucleotides align to TRBD1. Germline V gene lookup returns CDR1 KGHDR and CDR2 SFDVKD. J was trimmed by 3 bases and V by 8 bases; bases with no gene match: 2. CDR3 size: 13 residues. CDR3 DNA sequence: TGTGCCACCAAAGGGGGCGACACCGGGGAGCTGTTTTTT. Protein sequence: CATKGGDTGELFF.

The chain uses TRBV19 and TRBJ2-6; D remains unclear. The ends were cut back, 7 bases at V and 1 base at J, with 14 bases in the middle. In germline, CDR1 is LNHDA, CDR2 SQIVND (reference sequence). CDR3 length: 16 residues. DNA of the CDR3: TGTGCCAGTAATTTGGCCCGAGGATCTGGGGCCAACGTCCTGACTTTC. This codes for CASNLARGSGANVLTF.

This chain uses TRBV19 with TRBJ1-3, with D perhaps matching TRBD1 (5 bases). Trimming left V 2 bases short and J 1 base short, with 21 bases between. The CDR3 has 19 residues. Germline-derived CDR1 and CDR2 are LNHDA and SQIVND (reference sequence). The CDR3 sequence: CASSIRRPDRYLSGNTIYF. In nucleotides, the CDR3 is TGTGCCAGTAGTATAAGAAGACCTGACAGATACCTTTCTGGAAACACCATATATTTT.

The chain links TRBV7-2 to TRBJ1-6; 10 nucleotides match TRBD1. Germline CDR1 and CDR2: SGHTA and FQGNSA. CDR3 size: 14 residues. Unmatched junction bases numbered 2, after V lost 6 bases and J lost 6 bases. CDR3 sequence reads: CASRRDRGNSPLHF. CDR3 coding DNA: TGTGCCAGCAGACGGGACAGGGGTAATTCACCCCTCCACTTT.

The chain is built from TRBV5-1 and TRBJ2-2, with D possibly being TRBD2 (6 bases). V gave up 0 bases and J gave up 6 bases, with 12 bases separating them. The length of the CDR3 is 15 residues. CDR1 SGHRS and CDR2 YFSETQ come from the germline V gene. The CDR3 loop is CASSLGTLAPGELFF. CDR3 DNA: TGCGCCAGCAGCTTGGGAACACTAGCCCCCGGGGAGCTGTTTTTT.

The rearrangement joins TRBV3-1 (or the pseudogene TRBV3-2) to TRBJ2-7, with a weak D call TRBD2 (5 bases). This CDR3 comprises 14 residues. CDR1 and CDR2 (germline): LGHDT, YNNKEL (reference sequence). V was pared by 3 bases and J by 7 bases, with 16 bases between. For the CDR3, the DNA is TGTGCCAGCAGCCAGGGCGGAGGTGTAACTGAGCAGTACTTC. This encodes CASSQGGGVTEQYF.

The genes are TRBV11-2 and TRBJ1-2; 8 bases map to TRBD1. The germline V gene encodes CDR1 SGHAT and CDR2 FQNNGV. The CDR3 loop spans 14 amino acids. The V and J ends lost 2 bases and 7 bases, in that order; junction bases with no gene match: 6. The CDR3 spells CASSLSGGTSGYTF. The CDR3, as DNA: TGTGCCAGCAGCTTATCAGGGGGCACGAGTGGCTACACCTTC. The entire variable domain, with the rest obtained from reference TRBV11-2 and TRBJ1-2, is as follows: EAGVAQSPRYKIIEKRQSVAFWCNPISGHATLYWYQQILGQGPKLLIQFQNNGVVDDSQLPKDRFSAERLKGVDSTLKIQPAKLEDSAVYLCASSLSGGTSGYTFGSGTRLTVV.

The chain is built from TRBV11-2 and TRBJ2-1; 13 bases map to TRBD2. Germline V CDR1 and CDR2: SGHAT, FQNNGV. This CDR3 is built from 19 residues. The junction had 14 bases not matched to a gene; V was cut back by 1 base and J by 8 bases. The DNA for the CDR3 is TGTGCCAGCAGCTTAGTAGGGACTAGCGGGATTACAGGTGGGGATGAGCAGTTCTTC. Amino acid sequence: CASSLVGTSGITGGDEQFF.

The chain carries TRBV3-1 (or the pseudogene TRBV3-2) and TRBJ2-5, with 12 bases matching TRBD2. This CDR3 spans 13 amino acids. V trimming: 8 bases; J trimming: 5 bases; junction bases outside the gene matches: 3. From germline, CDR1 is LGHDT and CDR2 YNNKEL (reference sequence). The CDR3 loop reads CASAGTSGETQYF. DNA of the CDR3: TGTGCCAGCGCGGGGACTAGCGGGGAGACCCAGTACTTC.

This clone showed up just a few times. J is TRBJ2-2 and V is TRBV9; D unresolved. The length of the CDR3 is 13 residues. Trimming removed 0 bases from V and 4 bases from J, with 4 bases in between. CDR1 and CDR2 (germline): SGDLS, YYNGEE. The CDR3 spells CASSVAVTGELFF. CDR3 nucleotide sequence: TGTGCCAGCAGCGTAGCTGTCACCGGGGAGCTGTTTTTT.

The gene calls are TRBV6-5 and TRBJ2-7, with D uncertain. The CDR3 has 15 residues. Trimming took 6 bases from V and 5 from J, leaving 20 bases between them. From germline, CDR1 is MNHEY and CDR2 SVGAGI. CDR3 bases: TGTGCCAGCAGATTCGACCGGCGAGGCCCCGACGAGCAGTACTTC. It codes for CASRFDRRGPDEQYF.

This sequence joins TRBV12-3 or TRBV12-4 and TRBJ2-7; 7 bases align to TRBD2. This CDR3 is built from 13 residues. Losses at the gene ends were 1 base for V and 6 bases for J; bases not matched to a gene: 3. The CDR3 protein is CASSLGRGSEQYF. The CDR3 DNA sequence: TGTGCCAGCAGTTTAGGCCGCGGGAGCGAGCAGTACTTC.

This chain joins TRBV5-4 and TRBJ2-1; 12 nucleotides line up with TRBD2. Germline assignment: CDR1 SGHNT and CDR2 YYREEE (reference sequence). V trimming: 0 bases; J trimming: 10 bases; junction bases outside the gene matches: 14. This CDR3 contains 18 residues. CDR3 in DNA: TGTGCCAGCAGCTTGGTATGGCTAGCGGGGGGGTTAGCTAAGGAGCAGTTCTTC. Its protein is CASSLVWLAGGLAKEQFF.

The chain links TRBV7-3 to TRBJ1-2; 7 bases are a match to TRBD1. V was pared by 5 bases and J by 4 bases, with 10 bases of the junction left unmatched. Per germline, CDR1 SGHTA and CDR2 FQGTGA. The CDR3 is 15 amino acids. CDR3 region: CASSQRAGGVYGYTF. The CDR3 DNA follows: TGTGCCAGCAGCCAAAGGGCAGGGGGAGTCTATGGCTACACCTTC. Full variable domain (missing parts from reference TRBV7-3 and TRBJ1-2): GAGVSQTPSNKVTEKGKYVELRCDPISGHTALYWYRQSLGQGPEFLIYFQGTGAADDSGLPNDRFFAVRPEGSVSTLKIQRTERGDSAVYLCASSQRAGGVYGYTFGSGTRLTVV.

CDR3 DNA sequence: TGTGCCAGCAGTTTGAGGGCAGGACATCAGCCCCAGCATTTT. Its protein is CASSLRAGHQPQHF. The V gene is TRBV27, the J gene TRBJ1-5; D call uncertain. V shed 3 bases and J shed 5 bases, with 11 bases lying between them. The CDR3 totals 14 residues. Germline CDR1 and CDR2: MNHEY and SMNVEV (reference sequence).

This rearrangement joins TRBV6-4 to TRBJ2-6; D may be TRBD1 (6 bases). The CDR3 has 17 amino acids. Trimming removed 4 bases at V and 0 bases at J, with 13 bases between. The germline CDR1 and CDR2 sequences are MRHNA and SNTAGT. CDR3 residues: CASSARGSGSGANVLTF. The CDR3 nucleotides are TGTGCCAGCAGTGCCAGGGGTTCGGGCTCTGGGGCCAACGTCCTGACTTTC.

The chain links TRBV6-5 to TRBJ1-5; 7 nucleotides match TRBD1. The CDR3 is 14 amino acids. Germline V gene sequence: CDR1 MNHEY, CDR2 SVGAGI. With V trimmed by 7 bases and J by 5 bases, 8 bases remained unmatched. The CDR3 loop is CASTPGQTDQPQHF. The CDR3 DNA is TGTGCCAGCACCCCGGGACAGACCGATCAGCCCCAGCATTTT.